The 12 T cell receptor beta chains listed next were all sequenced from one sample in a study of identical twins. TCRdb passed the 5' RACE reads through MiXCR, listing each CDR3 protein once. The sample records roughly 690,000 distinct CDR3 sequences, roughly 6.2% being singletons. Sequencing was done on a sample of naive T cells sorted from blood. Receptor source: a man younger than 30 in good health.

This clonotype was seen only a few times. The rearrangement links TRBV27 to TRBJ1-5; a possible D gene is TRBD1 (5 bases). The CDR3 sequence is 13 residues long. The germline gives CDR1 MNHEY, CDR2 SMNVEV (reference sequence). V lost 5 bases, J lost 4 bases, and 9 bases lay in between. CDR3 amino acids: CASSDGGNQPQHF. The CDR3 DNA is TGTGCCAGCAGTGACGGGGGGAATCAGCCCCAGCATTTT.

This clonotype was observed a handful of times. V gene TRBV12-3 or TRBV12-4 combines with J gene TRBJ2-2; D remains unclear. Trimming left V 7 bases short and J 6 bases short, with 12 bases between. The CDR3 has 13 amino acids. CDR3 sequence: CASNTPLSGELFF. CDR3 nucleotides: TGTGCCAGCAATACCCCGCTCTCCGGGGAGCTGTTTTTT.

This clonotype came up many times. This chain uses TRBV7-9 with TRBJ2-1; 8 nucleotides match TRBD1. Germline assignment: CDR1 SEHNR and CDR2 FQNEAQ (reference sequence). This CDR3 region has 11 residues. J gave up 8 bases and V 6 bases, and 0 bases lay outside the gene matches. For the CDR3, the DNA is TGTGCCAGCAGGACAGGGGATGAGCAGTTCTTC. Residues: CASRTGDEQFF.

Ten or more counts support this clonotype. The V and J genes are TRBV12-3 or TRBV12-4 and TRBJ1-6, with D maybe TRBD1 (6 bases). CDR3 size: 14 residues. Trimming left V 2 bases short and J 8 bases short, with 10 bases between. The CDR3 nucleotides read TGTGCCAGCAGTTTACGGGGGCGCGATTCACCCCTCCACTTT. Its protein product is CASSLRGRDSPLHF.

The sample holds a few counts of this clonotype. The chain combines TRBV7-2 with TRBJ2-1; TRBD2 is a possible D gene (5 bases). V lost 5 bases to trimming and J lost 2 bases, with 10 bases between them. CDR1 is SGHTA and CDR2 is FQGNSA in the germline V gene. CDR3 length: 14 amino acids. As DNA, the CDR3 is TGTGCCAGCAGCCTAACTAGAGCCTACAATGAGCAGTTCTTC. Amino acid sequence: CASSLTRAYNEQFF.

This clonotype was seen a few times. This chain links TRBV27 with TRBJ2-2; TRBD1 aligns across 7 bases. Germline V gene lookup returns CDR1 MNHEY and CDR2 SMNVEV (reference sequence). The CDR3 is 15 residues long. V lost 5 bases, J lost 2 bases, and 5 bases stayed unmatched. CDR3 protein: CASSDRDSNTGELFF. As DNA, the CDR3 is TGTGCCAGCAGTGACCGGGACAGCAACACCGGGGAGCTGTTTTTT.

V usage is TRBV13 and J usage is TRBJ2-3, with a weak D call TRBD2 (5 bases). The germline CDR1 and CDR2 sequences are PRHDT and FYEKMQ (reference sequence). Deletions cut 0 bases from V and 0 bases from J, with 10 bases between. This CDR3 region has 16 residues. The DNA for the CDR3 is TGTGCCAGCAGCTTAGGGCGGAGGACTAGCACAGATACGCAGTATTTT. Its translation is CASSLGRRTSTDTQYF.

The genes are TRBV6-1 and TRBJ2-5; D gene uncertain. CDR3 length equals 14 residues. Trimming took 3 bases from V and 4 from J, leaving 12 bases between them. Germline assignment: CDR1 MNHNS and CDR2 SASEGT. The CDR3 loop is CASSDRARVETQYF. The CDR3 nucleotides read TGTGCCAGCAGTGACCGCGCCAGAGTAGAGACCCAGTACTTC.

This clonotype was counted at least ten times. The rearrangement uses TRBV7-9 and TRBJ1-2, with a weak D call TRBD1 (5 bases). V lost 5 bases to trimming and J lost 1 base, with 11 bases between them. The V gene's germline CDR1 is SEHNR and CDR2 FQNEAQ (reference sequence). CDR3 length: 14 amino acids. CDR3 nucleotides: TGTGCCAGCAGCCCCCCCAGGGATAACTATGGCTACACCTTC. Protein sequence: CASSPPRDNYGYTF.

This clonotype has more than one count but fewer than ten. DNA for the CDR3: TGCGCCAGCAAGGGACAGGGGGCGGATGAGCAGTTCTTC. It codes for CASKGQGADEQFF. The V and J genes are TRBV5-1 and TRBJ2-1; TRBD1 matches at 12 bases. The V and J ends lost 6 bases and 8 bases, in that order; junction bases with no gene match: 3. The CDR3 spans 13 residues. Germline CDR1 and CDR2: SGHRS and YFSETQ.

This chain connects TRBV7-9 to TRBJ2-6; possibly TRBD2 for D (6 bases). V lost 3 bases to trimming and J lost 3 bases, with 9 bases between them. The CDR3 is 15 residues long. The germline gives CDR1 SEHNR, CDR2 FQNEAQ (reference sequence). Here the CDR3 reads CASSFSGVGANVLTF. The CDR3 nucleotides read TGTGCCAGCAGCTTTTCGGGAGTTGGGGCCAACGTCCTGACTTTC.

This clonotype was picked up a small number of times. CDR3 region: CSADRLTLAGSSYEQYF. The CDR3 region has the DNA TGCAGTGCTGACCGTCTTACACTAGCGGGTAGCTCCTACGAGCAGTACTTC. The rearrangement joins TRBV20-1 to TRBJ2-7; 9 positions match TRBD2. With 5 bases clipped from V and 0 bases from J, the junction kept 14 bases outside the gene matches. This CDR3 contains 17 residues. Germline V gene sequence: CDR1 DFQATT, CDR2 SNEGSKA (reference sequence).